This paragraph covers one T cell receptor beta chain sequence. Random hexamers were used to reverse transcribe the RNA input (about 0.5 to 1 ug). TCRdb itself ran the immunoSEQ multiplex PCR reads through MiXCR, one entry per CDR3 protein. The sample records about 180,000 distinct CDR3 sequences, approximately 95% being singletons. This sample is part of a study of CD8 T cells in Susac syndrome. TEMRA cells were enriched by FACS, while CD8+ and CD4+ T cells were obtained through a negative isolation that was performed magnetically. Sequencing was done on a sample of CD4+ T cells from PBMCs. This sequence was found in a human donor with multiple sclerosis.

The DNA of the CDR3 is TGTGCCAGCAGCCCTTACTTGGGGGCCATCACAGATACGCAGTATTTT. As protein: CASSPYLGAITDTQYF. The chain is built from TRBV7-9 and TRBJ2-3; TRBD1 is a possible D gene (6 bases). The CDR3 has 16 residues. The V end lost 5 bases, the J end lost 2 bases, and 17 bases lay between the germline ends. The V gene's germline CDR1 is SEHNR and CDR2 FQNEAQ (reference sequence).